One and the same sample provided the 9 T cell receptor beta chains below, sequenced in a study of cytomegalovirus exposure and HLA in healthy donors. A multiplex PCR was run with 60 Vbeta primers and 13 Jbeta primers. Sequenced by immunoSEQ multiplex PCR; TCRdb stores in-frame clones only, minus some. The sample lists tens of thousands of clones, roughly 75% seen once, with approximately 2% in the top ten. The sample consisted of PBMCs. The receptors come from a man between 35 and 55 years old in good health and CMV-seronegative.

This chain links TRBV4-2 with TRBJ1-1, with D perhaps TRBD1 (6 bases). Germline lookup yields CDR1 LGHNA and CDR2 YNFKEQ. The CDR3 runs 18 residues. The V end was cut by 0 bases, the J end by 5 bases, with 22 bases between. DNA of the CDR3: TGTGCCAGCAGCCAAGATTGGGGGGCAGCGGGGGTAGGGACTGAAGCTTTCTTT. This translates into CASSQDWGAAGVGTEAFF.

The rearrangement uses TRBV4-1 and TRBJ2-2, with 10 bases aligning to TRBD2. The CDR3 covers 17 residues. CDR1 MGHRA and CDR2 YSYEKL come from the germline V gene. Unmatched junction bases numbered 8, after V lost 3 bases and J lost 4 bases. The CDR3 loop reads CASSHLTGTSATGELFF. CDR3 nucleotide sequence: TGCGCCAGCAGCCATCTAACCGGGACTAGCGCCACCGGGGAGCTGTTTTTT.

V is TRBV5-8 and J is TRBJ1-6; 8 bases are a match to TRBD1. This CDR3 comprises 16 residues. Germline loops: CDR1 SGHTS, CDR2 YDEGEE. V was clipped by 4 bases and J by 0 bases; unmatched bases: 3. CDR3 nucleotide sequence: TGTGCCAGCAGCGGCGGACAGGGCTCCTATAATTCACCCCTCCACTTT. It codes for CASSGGQGSYNSPLHF.

Here the CDR3 reads CASSVGMENQPQHF. The CDR3, as DNA: TGTGCCAGCAGCGTAGGGATGGAGAATCAGCCCCAGCATTTT. The gene calls are TRBV9 and TRBJ1-5; D unresolved. The CDR3 length is 14 residues. The V end lost 0 bases, the J end lost 4 bases, and 8 bases lay between the germline ends. Germline CDR1 and CDR2: SGDLS and YYNGEE. The whole variable domain, filled in from reference TRBV9 and TRBJ1-5, reads DSGVTQTPKHLITATGQRVTLRCSPRSGDLSVYWYQQSLDQGLQFLIQYYNGEERAKGNILERFSAQQFPDLHSELNLSSLELGDSALYFCASSVGMENQPQHFGDGTRLSIL.

The V call is TRBV6-4, the J call TRBJ2-3; TRBD2 agrees at 8 bases. V shed 5 bases and J 0 bases; nucleotides not matched to a gene: 7. The CDR3 covers 16 residues. The germline gives CDR1 MRHNA, CDR2 SNTAGT. CDR3 region: CASSPLSGTSTDTQYF. CDR3 in DNA: TGTGCCAGCAGTCCTCTTAGCGGGACTAGCACAGATACGCAGTATTTT.

This clone was found a few times. The gene calls are TRBV5-5 and TRBJ1-5; 7 nucleotides agree with TRBD1. Germline V gene lookup returns CDR1 SGHKS and CDR2 YYEKEE (reference sequence). V trimming: 5 bases; J trimming: 4 bases; junction bases outside the gene matches: 6. The CDR3 totals 14 residues. CDR3 coding DNA: TGTGCCAGCAGGACGGACAGGCCGAATCAGCCCCAGCATTTT. It is translated as CASRTDRPNQPQHF.

This clone appeared a single time. The chain employs TRBV28 and TRBJ2-3, with D possibly TRBD2 on 5 matching bases. The CDR3 is made up of 15 amino acids. Per the germline V gene, CDR1 is MDHEN and CDR2 is SYDVKM. V was pared by 1 base and J by 2 bases, with 10 bases between. In nucleotides, the CDR3 is TGTGCCAGCAGTTTATTGGCTAGCTACACAGATACGCAGTATTTT. Encoded protein: CASSLLASYTDTQYF.

The V call is TRBV6-6, the J call TRBJ2-7; D is possibly TRBD1 (7 bases). Deletions cut 2 bases from V and 2 bases from J, with 10 bases between. Per germline, CDR1 MNHNY and CDR2 SVGAGI (reference sequence). The CDR3 is 14 amino acids. This chain's CDR3 is CASSYQGGTYEQYF. CDR3 bases: TGTGCCAGCAGTTACCAGGGGGGTACCTACGAGCAGTACTTC.

V and J are TRBV5-1 and TRBJ2-2; 11 bases align to TRBD2. V shed 1 base, J shed 4 bases, and the junction held 12 bases outside the gene matches. The CDR3 length is 19 residues. CDR1 is SGHRS and CDR2 is YFSETQ in the germline V gene. This CDR3 is CASSLRELAGAPGTGELFF. The CDR3 nucleotides read TGCGCCAGCAGCTTGAGGGAACTAGCGGGGGCCCCGGGCACCGGGGAGCTGTTTTTT.